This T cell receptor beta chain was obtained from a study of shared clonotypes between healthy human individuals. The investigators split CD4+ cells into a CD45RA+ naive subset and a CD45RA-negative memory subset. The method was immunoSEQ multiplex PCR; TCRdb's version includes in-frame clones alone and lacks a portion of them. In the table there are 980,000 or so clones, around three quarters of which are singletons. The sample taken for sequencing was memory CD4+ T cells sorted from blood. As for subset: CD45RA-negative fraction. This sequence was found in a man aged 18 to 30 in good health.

CDR3 region: CASNPGPNTDTQYF. The CDR3 coding sequence is TGCGCCAGCAATCCGGGCCCAAACACAGATACGCAGTATTTT. The chain employs TRBV5-1 and TRBJ2-3; no clear D gene. Trimming removed 6 bases at V and 2 bases at J, with 13 bases between. This CDR3 is built from 14 residues. In germline, CDR1 is SGHRS, CDR2 YFSETQ.